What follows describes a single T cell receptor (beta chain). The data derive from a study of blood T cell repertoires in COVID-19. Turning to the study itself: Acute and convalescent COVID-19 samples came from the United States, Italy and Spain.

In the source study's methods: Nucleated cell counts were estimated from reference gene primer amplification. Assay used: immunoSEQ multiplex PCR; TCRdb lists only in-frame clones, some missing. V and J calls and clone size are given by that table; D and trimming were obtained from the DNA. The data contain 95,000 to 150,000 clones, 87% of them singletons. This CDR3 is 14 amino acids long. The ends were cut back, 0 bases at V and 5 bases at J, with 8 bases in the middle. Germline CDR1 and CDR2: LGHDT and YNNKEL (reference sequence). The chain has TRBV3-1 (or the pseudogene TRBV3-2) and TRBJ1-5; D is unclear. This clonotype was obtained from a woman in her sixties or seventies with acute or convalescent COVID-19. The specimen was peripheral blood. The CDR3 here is CASSQDWRDQPQHF. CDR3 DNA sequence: TGTGCCAGCAGCCAAGATTGGAGGGATCAGCCCCAGCATTTT.